This record covers a single T cell receptor beta chain. This clonotype was counted only a few times. This clone's antigen is unknown. No base qualities exist here, and no much larger clone lies one base off it. The study was a case-control design nested within a healthcare worker cohort in London, UK, with weekly nasopharyngeal swab PCR tests and blood sampling. Healthcare workers were recruited during the week of the UK lockdown, between 23 and 31 March 2020, and followed weekly for up to roughly 15 weeks. This sample is part of a study of early T cells in non-severe SARS-CoV-2 infection (dated by TCRdb to 2020 to 2023). With respect to the entire study: TCR sequencing used bulk RNA from unsorted whole blood, so alpha and beta chains could not be paired.

The investigation overall reported the following: VDJdb matching was skewed toward anti-spike CD8 responses, so virus-specific expansions were likely underestimated and private and CD4 specificities were missed.

Library generation was performed with 5' RACE. Instrument on record: NextSeq 500. In the TCR library protocol, unique molecular identifiers were attached to individual cDNA molecules to correct for PCR bias and sequencing error. Both TCR alpha and beta chains were sequenced, and tight co-correlation was observed between alpha and beta sequence abundances in each sample. For the original study's pipeline: Decombinator V4 was used to annotate the V gene, J gene and CDR3 of the TCR sequences. TCRs were defined as expanded if a significant change between any two time points was detected under a Poisson model with p below 0.0001. TCR abundances were normalised to the total number of TCRs sequenced per sample and were expressed as counts per million. TRAV1-2 paired with TRAJ12, TRAJ20 or TRAJ33 defined MAIT TCRs, while TRAV10 paired with TRAJ18 defined iNKT TCRs. VDJdb, accessed 1 November 2021, was searched for CMV, EBV and SARS-CoV-2 annotated TCRs, excluding TCRs annotated for multiple antigens. TCRdb passed the public sequencing reads through fastp at Q25 and MiXCR, retaining productive beta sequences. Each CDR3 protein appears once, grouped with its most common genes and DNA. Here the V and J calls rest on TCRdb's processing, not on the authors' analysis. The sample profile shows 15,000 to 20,000 distinct CDR3 sequences; approximately 4.8% of them were found once. The top ten constitute over 5.5% of the sample.

The trim is 3 bases for V and 10 bases for J, with a gap of 10 bases between the germline ends. Counted from cysteine to phenylalanine, this CDR3 has 11 amino acids. Here the CDR3 DNA is all that survives: 33 bases in frame from base 1. As encoded in the germline V gene (reference sequence), CDR1 is DFQATT while CDR2 is SNEGSKA. The rearrangement joined TRBV20-1 to TRBJ2-4; TRBD1 could be the D gene, as 5 bases match. The sequencing sample was made of whole blood. This receptor was identified in an adult who was a healthcare worker with PCR-confirmed SARS-CoV-2 infection or an uninfected control (not recorded which). The CDR3 reads CSASGQGIQYF. The nucleotides read TGCAGTGCTAGCGGCCAGGGAATTCAGTACTTC.